These 24 T cell receptor beta chains originate from one sample sequenced in a study of blood T cell repertoires in COVID-19. The protocol was immunoSEQ multiplex PCR, while the TCRdb copy is restricted to in-frame clones and leaves out a portion. The data show more than 100,000 clones, 65% to 90% seen once. Sequenced input: peripheral blood. The receptors here all came from a woman aged 60-70 years with active or convalescent COVID-19.

The chain uses TRBV28 and TRBJ2-2, with 9 bases aligning to TRBD1. Trimming at V came to 6 bases and at J to 6 bases, leaving 8 bases not matched to a gene. The germline CDR1 and CDR2 sequences are MDHEN and SYDVKM. The CDR3 covers 15 residues. The CDR3 nucleotides are TGTGCCAGCAGAGGACAGGGGTTAAACGCCGGGGAGCTGTTTTTT. Translated: CASRGQGLNAGELFF.

V and J are TRBV2 and TRBJ1-2; the match to TRBD1 covers 11 bases. After removal of 1 base from V and 8 bases from J, the junction contained 6 bases not matched to a gene. The germline V gene encodes CDR1 SNHLY and CDR2 FYNNEI. CDR3 size: 15 residues. CDR3 in DNA: TGTGCCAGCAGTGAAGAGGACAGGGGGCTCACGGGCTACACCTTC. This sequence encodes CASSEEDRGLTGYTF.

This clone turned up a few times. The CDR3 sequence is CAISADRGGNEKLFF. DNA for the CDR3: TGTGCCATCAGTGCAGACAGGGGCGGGAATGAAAAACTGTTTTTT. This chain uses TRBV10-3 with TRBJ1-4, with 8 bases that match TRBD1. Per the germline V gene, CDR1 is ENHRY and CDR2 is SYGVKD. V trimming: 4 bases; J trimming: 5 bases; junction bases outside the gene matches: 6. This CDR3 spans 15 amino acids.

This clone came up once. The V call is TRBV5-8, the J call TRBJ2-3; D possibly corresponds to TRBD1 (6 bases). This CDR3 has 15 residues. Per the germline V gene, CDR1 is SGHTS and CDR2 is YDEGEE. V lost 0 bases to trimming and J lost 4 bases, with 12 bases between them. The CDR3 is CASSLVWGPSDTQYF. The CDR3, as DNA: TGTGCCAGCAGCTTGGTTTGGGGGCCGTCAGATACGCAGTATTTT.

The chain is built from TRBV11-2 and TRBJ1-5; possibly TRBD1 for D (5 bases). The germline V gene has CDR1 SGHAT and CDR2 FQNNGV. Deletions cut 6 bases from V and 2 bases from J, with 17 bases between. The CDR3 contains 16 residues. DNA for the CDR3: TGTGCCAGCAGAAGAGACGGGGGAAAAGGCAATCAGCCCCAGCATTTT. As protein: CASRRDGGKGNQPQHF. The full variable domain, with the rest looked up from reference TRBV11-2 and TRBJ1-5, is EAGVAQSPRYKIIEKRQSVAFWCNPISGHATLYWYQQILGQGPKLLIQFQNNGVVDDSQLPKDRFSAERLKGVDSTLKIQPAKLEDSAVYLCASRRDGGKGNQPQHFGDGTRLSIL.

The rearrangement links TRBV6-1 to TRBJ1-2; no definite D call. The CDR3 length is 16 residues. Germline CDR1 reads MNHNS; CDR2 reads SASEGT. Trimming shortened V by 1 base and J by 4 bases, and 16 bases separated the two germline ends. CDR3 in DNA: TGTGCCAGCAGTGAAGGGCGCCTCCCAAGAGGCTATGGCTACACCTTC. It codes for CASSEGRLPRGYGYTF.

The rearrangement links TRBV14 to TRBJ2-7, with TRBD2 identical over 8 bases. Germline values: CDR1 SGHDN, CDR2 FVKESK. J lost 0 bases, V lost 4 bases, and 14 bases had no gene match. The length of the CDR3 is 18 residues. The CDR3 loop reads CASSPAPWTSMSSYEQYF. The DNA for the CDR3 is TGTGCCAGCAGCCCAGCCCCTTGGACTAGCATGAGCTCCTACGAGCAGTACTTC.

The chain links TRBV28 to TRBJ1-2; TRBD1 aligns across 9 bases. Losses at the gene ends were 2 bases for V and 13 bases for J; bases not matched to a gene: 5. This CDR3 is built from 12 residues. CDR1 and CDR2 (germline): MDHEN, SYDVKM. CDR3 DNA sequence: TGTGCCAGCAGTTTAGAGGGACAGGGTGGCACCTTC. It is translated as CASSLEGQGGTF.

The rearrangement links TRBV27 to TRBJ2-7; D possibly corresponds to TRBD2 (7 bases). The V gene's germline CDR1 is MNHEY and CDR2 SMNVEV (reference sequence). V shed 5 bases and J shed 7 bases, with 15 bases lying between them. The CDR3 covers 13 residues. CDR3 sequence reads: CASSLRGAWEQYF. The CDR3 DNA is TGTGCCAGCAGTCTACGGGGGGCGTGGGAGCAGTACTTC.

This chain uses TRBV5-1 with TRBJ2-2; no clear D gene. Germline V lookup: CDR1 SGHRS, CDR2 YFSETQ. This CDR3 region has 16 residues. With 0 bases removed from V and 5 bases from J, the gap between germline ends came to 14 bases. CDR3 coding DNA: TGCGCCAGCAGCTTGGATATAGCCTTAACAACCGGGGAGCTGTTTTTT. Its protein product is CASSLDIALTTGELFF. Full variable domain (remainder filled in from reference TRBV5-1 and TRBJ2-2): KAGVTQTPRYLIKTRGQQVTLSCSPISGHRSVSWYQQTPGQGLQFLFEYFSETQRNKGNFPGRFSGRQFSNSRSEMNVSTLELGDSALYLCASSLDIALTTGELFFGEGSRLTVL.

This chain links TRBV5-1 with TRBJ1-2, with 7 bases aligning to TRBD1. Germline values: CDR1 SGHRS, CDR2 YFSETQ. The length of the CDR3 is 13 residues. The V segment lost 4 bases and the J segment 3 bases; nucleotides outside the gene matches: 3. The CDR3 reads CASSVDRDYGYTF. CDR3 coding DNA: TGCGCCAGCAGCGTCGACAGGGACTATGGCTACACCTTC.

The CDR3, as DNA: TGTGCCAGCAGCTTGTGGGGGCTGAACACTGAAGCTTTCTTT. Amino acids: CASSLWGLNTEAFF. The rearrangement uses TRBV5-5 and TRBJ1-1, with D possibly matching TRBD1 (6 bases). Germline CDR1 SGHKS, CDR2 YYEKEE (reference sequence). This CDR3 has 14 residues. Between the trimmed V and J ends, which lost 1 base and 0 bases, there was a span of 7 bases. The whole variable domain, filled in from reference TRBV5-5 and TRBJ1-1, reads DAGVTQSPTHLIKTRGQQVTLRCSPISGHKSVSWYQQVLGQGPQFIFQYYEKEERGRGNFPDRFSARQFPNYSSELNVNALLLGDSALYLCASSLWGLNTEAFFGQGTRLTVV.

This clone was seen just once. The genes are TRBV14 and TRBJ1-1; tentative D call: TRBD1 (6 bases). The CDR3 has 14 amino acids. Germline loops: CDR1 SGHDN, CDR2 FVKESK. V lost 4 bases, J lost 10 bases, and 19 bases lay in between. The CDR3 spells CASSPLGQGLRAFF. For the CDR3, the DNA is TGTGCCAGCAGCCCCCTGGGGCAGGGGTTACGAGCTTTCTTT.

The chain has TRBV28 and TRBJ1-2; 7 nucleotides agree with TRBD1. The V gene's germline CDR1 is MDHEN and CDR2 SYDVKM. This CDR3 region has 14 residues. J gave up 1 base and V 4 bases, and 3 bases lay outside the gene matches. CDR3 DNA sequence: TGTGCCAGCAGTTACAGGGGCCTTAACTATGGCTACACCTTC. It translates to CASSYRGLNYGYTF.

DNA of the CDR3: TGTGCCAGCTCACCAAGGATCCAGGGCATGAACACTGAAGCTTTCTTT. Translated: CASSPRIQGMNTEAFF. This chain uses TRBV18 with TRBJ1-1; maybe TRBD1 (5 bases). Germline CDR1 KGHSH, CDR2 LQKENI. V was shortened by 2 bases and J by 0 bases, with 13 bases between the two germline ends. This CDR3 has 16 amino acids.

V and J are TRBV7-8 and TRBJ2-1; TRBD1 matches at 8 bases. Germline lookup yields CDR1 SGHVS and CDR2 FQNEAQ. V shed 4 bases and J 5 bases; nucleotides not matched to a gene: 7. This CDR3 has 15 amino acids. This chain's CDR3 is CASSWVGQGDNEQFF. The CDR3 bases are TGTGCCAGCAGCTGGGTTGGACAGGGTGACAATGAGCAGTTCTTC.

J is TRBJ2-1 and V is TRBV28; the match to TRBD1 covers 8 bases. Germline CDR1 reads MDHEN; CDR2 reads SYDVKM. The CDR3 spans 16 residues. The trim removed 8 bases at V and 4 bases at J, leaving 13 bases unmatched. The CDR3 spells CASAVGGTGAYNEQFF. For the CDR3, the DNA is TGTGCCAGCGCTGTGGGCGGGACAGGAGCGTACAATGAGCAGTTCTTC.

This rearrangement joins TRBV6-5 to TRBJ2-2, with a possible D match to TRBD1 (5 bases). Trimming stripped 0 bases from V and 0 bases from J, with 8 bases between. The CDR3 extends over 16 amino acids. Germline CDR1 reads MNHEY; CDR2 reads SVGAGI. The CDR3 nucleotides are TGTGCCAGCAGTTACTCGTACAGGTCGAACACCGGGGAGCTGTTTTTT. Amino acid sequence: CASSYSYRSNTGELFF.

The V call is TRBV5-4, the J call TRBJ2-3, with 7 bases that match TRBD1. Losses at the gene ends were 1 base for V and 2 bases for J; bases not matched to a gene: 4. CDR1 is SGHNT and CDR2 is YYREEE in the germline V gene (reference sequence). This CDR3 has 15 residues. The CDR3 bases are TGTGCCAGCAGCTTGAACAGGGGATCCACAGATACGCAGTATTTT. Amino acid sequence: CASSLNRGSTDTQYF.

V and J are TRBV14 and TRBJ2-1, with 9 nucleotides matching TRBD1. The trim removed 4 bases at V and 8 bases at J, leaving 15 bases unmatched. CDR3 length: 17 residues. Germline values: CDR1 SGHDN, CDR2 FVKESK. In DNA form, the CDR3 reads TGTGCCAGCAGCCCCTTAAGAGGACAGGGGTCCCTCGATGAGCAGTTCTTC. As protein: CASSPLRGQGSLDEQFF. Using reference TRBV14 and TRBJ2-1 for the parts outside the CDR3, the full variable domain is EAGVTQFPSHSVIEKGQTVTLRCDPISGHDNLYWYRRVMGKEIKFLLHFVKESKQDESGMPNNRFLAERTGGTYSTLKVQPAELEDSGVYFCASSPLRGQGSLDEQFFGPGTRLTVL.

This chain connects TRBV5-1 to TRBJ1-1, with D perhaps TRBD1 (6 bases). The V and J ends lost 2 bases and 2 bases respectively, with 13 bases between them. Looked up from germline, CDR1 is SGHRS and CDR2 is YFSETQ. CDR3 length: 15 residues. CDR3 sequence (DNA): TGCGCCAGCAGCTTAGCAGGACAGTCTAACACTGAAGCTTTCTTT. This sequence encodes CASSLAGQSNTEAFF.

The chain has TRBV28 and TRBJ1-2; TRBD1 matches at 8 bases. Germline CDR1 is MDHEN and CDR2 is SYDVKM. The CDR3 loop spans 17 amino acids. V lost 7 bases, J lost 7 bases, and 20 bases stayed unmatched. DNA of the CDR3: TGTGCCAGCAAATCCCGGACAGGGTGGGGGCTAACTGGTGGCTACACCTTC. It codes for CASKSRTGWGLTGGYTF.

The CDR3 DNA reads TGCGCCAGCAGCTTGGCGGGTCCTCAGAACCGCGGCGAGCAGTACTTC. This gives the protein CASSLAGPQNRGEQYF. The genes are TRBV5-1 and TRBJ2-7; D uncertain. The CDR3 has 16 amino acids. V was cut by 0 bases and J by 6 bases, with 19 bases left in between. CDR1 and CDR2 (germline): SGHRS, YFSETQ.

This clone occurred many times. CDR3 loop: CASSPRTSGGANEQFF. DNA for the CDR3: TGCGCCAGCAGCCCCCGTACTAGCGGGGGGGCCAATGAGCAGTTCTTC. This rearrangement joins TRBV5-1 to TRBJ2-1, with TRBD2 matching 13 bases. There are 16 residues in the CDR3. The germline V gene has CDR1 SGHRS and CDR2 YFSETQ. V shed 4 bases and J 6 bases; nucleotides not matched to a gene: 7.